This T cell receptor (beta chain) was sequenced during a study of vaccination effects on CD4 cells after COVID-19. General study findings and limits: Early post-infection timepoints were absent, and convalescent patients were few. Clones of infection and vaccine origin contracted markedly late after vaccination.

Using immunoSEQ multiplex PCR, the repertoire was profiled, and TCRdb retains in-frame clones only, with some absent. This sample has about 36,000 clones, with 55% to 75% found just once. The ViraFEST assay expanded antigen-specific CD4+ T cells with viral peptide pools before sequencing. Subsequent to 10 days of culture, CD4+ T cells were isolated. This person's SARS-CoV-2 infection, confirmed by PCR, occurred between March and December 2020. The CDR3 is made up of 17 amino acids. The V gene end was trimmed by 5 bases and the J gene end by 4 bases; junction bases not matched to a gene: 10. Germline V gene sequence: CDR1 SGHVS, CDR2 FQNEAQ. About this clone itself: Its antigen is currently unknown.

The chain joins TRBV7-8 to TRBJ2-3; 12 nucleotides align to TRBD2. Source: CD4+ T cells from PBMCs cultured with HCoV-NL63 spike peptides, taken before COVID-19 vaccination. The sequence was obtained from a human donor who had a prior SARS-CoV-2 infection. CDR3 residues: CASSPAWTSGTADTQYF. Written as DNA, the CDR3 is TGTGCCAGCAGCCCAGCCTGGACTAGCGGGACGGCAGATACGCAGTATTTT.